This T cell receptor (beta chain) is drawn from a study of blood T cell repertoires in COVID-19. Study information: Sources were T cells, B-cell-depleted T cells, or PBMCs; the material itself was cDNA or gDNA.

Sequenced by immunoSEQ multiplex PCR; TCRdb stores in-frame clones only, minus some. The profile shows around 250,000 clones, around 86% of them singletons. Germline CDR1 reads ENHRY; CDR2 reads SYGVKD. The CDR3 has 13 residues. This TCR was sampled from a man aged 40-49 years with active or convalescent COVID-19. This chain connects TRBV10-3 to TRBJ2-7; a weak D match, TRBD1 (7 bases). Matching the DNA end better, TRBJ2-1 makes the J call doubtful. The material sequenced was peripheral blood. CDR3 region: CAISGGTEYEQFF. As DNA, the CDR3 is TGTGCCATCTCAGGGGGGACTGAGTACGAGCAGTTCTTC.